Listed here are 25 T cell receptor beta chains from one sample, sequenced in a study of shared clonotypes between healthy human individuals. Profiling relied on immunoSEQ multiplex PCR, and the TCRdb table lists in-frame clones only, not all of them. The sample has around 2.5 million clones, 93% seen once. The material sequenced was naive CD4+ T cells from PBMCs. Sample subset: CD45RA+ positively selected. Source of these receptors: a man aged 18 to 35 in good health. Some clones in this sample may be carry-over from other donors' samples.

CDR3 nucleotides: TGTGCCAGCAGCCTTGGGCGGGAGCCTTCCTACGAGCAGTACTTC. Amino acid sequence: CASSLGREPSYEQYF. This chain joins TRBV7-6 and TRBJ2-7; 7 bases are shared with TRBD2. The germline CDR1 and CDR2 sequences are SGHVS and FNYEAQ. V trimming: 5 bases; J trimming: 1 base; junction bases outside the gene matches: 8. This CDR3 has 15 amino acids.

The chain carries TRBV5-1 and TRBJ2-3; D might be TRBD2 (6 bases). The germline gives CDR1 SGHRS, CDR2 YFSETQ. The CDR3 consists of 17 residues. V lost 3 bases to trimming and J lost 0 bases, with 17 bases between them. This chain's CDR3 is CASSSPTGRSSTDTQYF. The CDR3 DNA reads TGCGCCAGCAGCTCGCCAACGGGGAGGTCTAGCACAGATACGCAGTATTTT.

As to this clone: The sample contains more than one DNA sequence encoding this CDR3. The rearrangement joins TRBV6-5 to TRBJ2-2; the D is unclear. Trimming removed 6 bases at V and 1 base at J, with 6 bases between. CDR3 length equals 13 residues. CDR1 and CDR2 (germline): MNHEY, SVGAGI. CDR3 bases: TGTGCCAGCAGCCCGCTGAACACCGGGGAGCTGTTTTTT. This sequence encodes CASSPLNTGELFF.

The rearrangement links TRBV6-5 to TRBJ1-2; tentatively, D is TRBD1 (6 bases). The germline CDR1 and CDR2 sequences are MNHEY and SVGAGI. V was clipped by 6 bases and J by 8 bases, with 16 bases between them. This CDR3 has 13 residues. CDR3 residues: CASSILQGWGYTF. Written as DNA, the CDR3 is TGTGCCAGCAGCATCTTACAGGGTTGGGGCTACACCTTC.

In DNA, the CDR3 is TGTGCCAGCAGTGGGGTCGCCAGCACGCAGTTCTTC. This sequence encodes CASSGVASTQFF. V usage is TRBV2 and J usage is TRBJ2-1, with D uncertain. Germline loops: CDR1 SNHLY, CDR2 FYNNEI. V gave up 4 bases and J gave up 12 bases, with 13 bases separating them. The CDR3 spans 12 residues. The whole variable domain, remainder taken from reference TRBV2 and TRBJ2-1, is EPEVTQTPSHQVTQMGQEVILRCVPISNHLYFYWYRQILGQKVEFLVSFYNNEISEKSEIFDDQFSVERPDGSNFTLKIRSTKLEDSAMYFCASSGVASTQFFGPGTRLTVL.

CDR3 in amino acids: CASSPPGANVLTF. The CDR3, as DNA: TGTGCCAGTAGCCCCCCTGGGGCCAACGTCCTGACTTTC. The V call is TRBV19, the J call TRBJ2-6; D unresolved. Deletions cut 6 bases from V and 2 bases from J, with 5 bases between. Germline V gene data show CDR1 as LNHDA and CDR2 as SQIVND (reference sequence). The CDR3 is 13 residues long.

Written as DNA, the CDR3 is TGTGCCAGCAGTTTCTCGCTAGCGGGAGGCTCCTACGAGCAGTACTTC. It yields the protein CASSFSLAGGSYEQYF. The chain couples TRBV27 to TRBJ2-7, with 11 positions matching TRBD2. There are 16 residues in the CDR3. V gave up 3 bases and J gave up 0 bases; unmatched junction bases: 4. Germline values: CDR1 MNHEY, CDR2 SMNVEV (reference sequence).

The rearrangement joins TRBV4-3 to TRBJ1-5, with unresolved D. Per germline, CDR1 LGHNA and CDR2 YSLEER. The CDR3 is made up of 13 amino acids. V was trimmed by 0 bases and J by 16 bases, leaving 16 bases between them. CDR3 DNA sequence: TGCGCCAGCAGCCAAGAGGCGTACCAGTCCCTACATTTT. This codes for CASSQEAYQSLHF.

The genes are TRBV10-3 and TRBJ2-1; D is unresolved. Germline CDR1 reads ENHRY; CDR2 reads SYGVKD. Trimming cost V 2 bases and J 5 bases, with 13 bases left between them. This CDR3 is 15 amino acids long. The chain's CDR3 is CAISELRPVNNEQFF. CDR3 nucleotides: TGTGCCATCAGTGAGCTTAGACCAGTCAACAATGAGCAGTTCTTC.

This rearrangement joins TRBV4-3 to TRBJ1-2; 11 nucleotides agree with TRBD1. V shed 4 bases, J shed 10 bases, and the junction held 14 bases outside the gene matches. Germline assignment: CDR1 LGHNA and CDR2 YSLEER. The CDR3 is 16 amino acids. The CDR3 coding sequence is TGCGCCAGCAGCCCGTTTTTGGGGACAGGGGGAAGTAACTACACCTTC. Amino acids: CASSPFLGTGGSNYTF.

The chain combines TRBV18 with TRBJ2-7; D call uncertain. The CDR3 sequence is 15 residues long. Germline-derived CDR1 and CDR2 are KGHSH and LQKENI. V lost 5 bases and J lost 1, with 15 bases in between. The chain's CDR3 is CASSDGPPSSYEQYF. CDR3 DNA sequence: TGTGCCAGCTCAGATGGGCCTCCATCGTCCTACGAGCAGTACTTC.

The V call is TRBV10-3, the J call TRBJ1-1; D unresolved. Germline CDR1 reads ENHRY; CDR2 reads SYGVKD. V lost 8 bases and J lost 1, with 11 bases in between. The CDR3 consists of 13 residues. The CDR3 sequence: CAIAKGGNTEAFF. CDR3 coding DNA: TGTGCCATCGCGAAAGGAGGGAACACTGAAGCTTTCTTT.

J is TRBJ1-1 and V is TRBV5-4; D is unclear. Between the trimmed V and J ends, which lost 3 bases and 5 bases, there was a span of 17 bases. CDR3 length equals 15 residues. Germline CDR1 SGHNT, CDR2 YYREEE (reference sequence). The CDR3 DNA reads TGTGCCAGCAGCTCAGAGCCTGGCAGCGAAACTGAAGCTTTCTTT. This sequence encodes CASSSEPGSETEAFF.

The J gene is TRBJ2-7, the V gene TRBV4-2, with no clear D. V was trimmed by 1 base and J by 0 bases, leaving 7 bases between them. The CDR3 is 14 amino acids. Germline CDR1 and CDR2: LGHNA and YNFKEQ. The DNA of the CDR3 is TGTGCCAGCAGCCAAGCAAGCAGCTCCTACGAGCAGTACTTC. Its protein is CASSQASSSYEQYF.

The DNA of the CDR3 is TGCGCCAGCAGTACGACAGGGGGAGGAGATACTGAAGCTTTCTTT. This codes for CASSTTGGGDTEAFF. The J gene is TRBJ1-1, the V gene TRBV4-3; 9 positions agree with TRBD1. CDR3 length: 15 amino acids. Trimming at V came to 6 bases and at J to 5 bases, leaving 10 bases not matched to a gene. Looked up from germline, CDR1 is LGHNA and CDR2 is YSLEER.

The rearrangement joins TRBV28 to TRBJ1-4; D is perhaps TRBD1 (5 bases). The CDR3 sequence is 16 residues long. The ends were cut back, 4 bases at V and 0 bases at J, with 12 bases in the middle. Germline V gene lookup returns CDR1 MDHEN and CDR2 SYDVKM. CDR3 protein: CASSSDRGATNEKLFF. The DNA of the CDR3 is TGTGCCAGCAGTTCAGACAGAGGAGCAACTAATGAAAAACTGTTTTTT.

This clone was counted a single time. The chain employs TRBV5-4 and TRBJ1-2; D perhaps matches TRBD1 (6 bases). From germline, CDR1 is SGHNT and CDR2 YYREEE (reference sequence). V lost 3 bases, J lost 4 bases, and 13 bases lay in between. The CDR3 totals 14 residues. CDR3 DNA: TGTGCCAGCAGCTCACGGGAGGGGGGCTATGGCTACACCTTC. Translated, it gives CASSSREGGYGYTF. Combining the CDR3 with reference TRBV5-4 and TRBJ1-2 gives the whole variable domain ETGVTQSPTHLIKTRGQQVTLRCSSQSGHNTVSWYQQALGQGPQFIFQYYREEENGRGNFPPRFSGLQFPNYSSELNVNALELDDSALYLCASSSREGGYGYTFGSGTRLTVV.

Comment on this clone: The same CDR3 can be traced to other DNA sequences in this sample. The genes are TRBV18 and TRBJ2-3; D call uncertain. The CDR3 has 12 amino acids. Germline lookup yields CDR1 KGHSH and CDR2 LQKENI. V lost 3 bases and J lost 5, with 6 bases in between. The CDR3 sequence is CASSPLIDTQYF. The CDR3 DNA follows: TGTGCCAGCTCACCTCTGATAGATACGCAGTATTTT.

Here the CDR3 reads CASSATGQTYEQYF. CDR3 bases: TGTGCCAGCAGCGCGACGGGACAGACCTACGAGCAGTACTTC. The chain links TRBV9 to TRBJ2-7, with 7 bases identical to TRBD1. Germline values: CDR1 SGDLS, CDR2 YYNGEE. This CDR3 spans 14 amino acids. V dropped 3 bases and J dropped 2; count of bases not matched to a gene: 5.

This rearrangement joins TRBV30 to TRBJ2-7; D may be TRBD1 (6 bases). V was trimmed by 3 bases and J by 2 bases, leaving 11 bases between them. Germline V CDR1 and CDR2: GTSNPN, SVGIG (reference sequence). CDR3 length: 13 amino acids. The CDR3 sequence: CAWRPDRTYEQYF. CDR3 bases: TGTGCCTGGAGACCTGACAGGACCTACGAGCAGTACTTC.

V is TRBV7-9 and J is TRBJ2-2, with TRBD1 as a possible D gene (7 bases). The V gene lost 2 bases and the J gene lost 4 bases, with 11 bases spanning the gap. This CDR3 is 15 amino acids long. Germline loops: CDR1 SEHNR, CDR2 FQNEAQ (reference sequence). This CDR3 reads CASSLTGEVTGELFF. The CDR3 bases are TGTGCCAGCAGCTTAACAGGGGAGGTCACCGGGGAGCTGTTTTTT.

This chain connects TRBV5-1 to TRBJ2-2; the match to TRBD1 covers 10 bases. The germline V gene encodes CDR1 SGHRS and CDR2 YFSETQ. The CDR3 spans 18 residues. V lost 3 bases to trimming and J lost 3 bases; unmatched junction nucleotides: 11. CDR3 protein: CASSWPGTGDIDTGELFF. In DNA form, the CDR3 reads TGCGCCAGCAGCTGGCCCGGGACAGGGGATATCGACACCGGGGAGCTGTTTTTT.

This clone has a single count. The chain joins TRBV27 to TRBJ2-1; 14 nucleotides align to TRBD2. Germline CDR1 reads MNHEY; CDR2 reads SMNVEV (reference sequence). The length of the CDR3 is 17 residues. The V and J ends lost 4 bases and 6 bases, in that order; junction bases with no gene match: 8. CDR3 coding DNA: TGTGCCAGCAGTTCAGGACTAGCGGGAGGAGTGATCAATGAGCAGTTCTTC. The encoded protein is CASSSGLAGGVINEQFF.

The chain has TRBV9 and TRBJ2-1, with D perhaps assigned TRBD1 or TRBD2 (5 bases each). Trimming stripped 3 bases from V and 7 bases from J, with 17 bases between. Germline V gives CDR1 SGDLS, CDR2 YYNGEE. The CDR3 is made up of 15 amino acids. CDR3 DNA sequence: TGTGCCAGCAGCGAAAAACCGGGACCTCAAAATGAGCAGTTCTTC. Translated, it gives CASSEKPGPQNEQFF.

The V gene is TRBV11-2, the J gene TRBJ2-1; possible D gene TRBD2, 6 bases. The germline V gene has CDR1 SGHAT and CDR2 FQNNGV. The CDR3 length is 17 residues. Trimming removed 3 bases at V and 7 bases at J, with 22 bases between. The CDR3 loop reads CASSLTRDLPTRNEQFF. The CDR3 region has the DNA TGTGCCAGCAGCTTGACGAGGGACTTACCAACAAGGAATGAGCAGTTCTTC. The full variable domain, its missing parts supplied by reference TRBV11-2 and TRBJ2-1, is EAGVAQSPRYKIIEKRQSVAFWCNPISGHATLYWYQQILGQGPKLLIQFQNNGVVDDSQLPKDRFSAERLKGVDSTLKIQPAKLEDSAVYLCASSLTRDLPTRNEQFFGPGTRLTVL.